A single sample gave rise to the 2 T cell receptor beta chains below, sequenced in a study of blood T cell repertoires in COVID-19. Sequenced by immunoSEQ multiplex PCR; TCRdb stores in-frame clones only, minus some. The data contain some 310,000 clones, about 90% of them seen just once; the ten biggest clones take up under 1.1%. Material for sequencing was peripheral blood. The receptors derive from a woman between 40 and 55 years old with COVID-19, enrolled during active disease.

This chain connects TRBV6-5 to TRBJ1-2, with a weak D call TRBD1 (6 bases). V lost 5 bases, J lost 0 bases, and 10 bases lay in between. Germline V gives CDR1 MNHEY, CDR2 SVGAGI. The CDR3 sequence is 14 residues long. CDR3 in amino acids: CASSRGTSNYGYTF. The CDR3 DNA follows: TGTGCCAGCAGTCGAGGGACATCTAACTATGGCTACACCTTC.

CDR3 region: CAWSVIAGGREQFF. In DNA form, the CDR3 reads TGTGCCTGGAGTGTAATAGCGGGGGGGCGAGAGCAGTTCTTC. The rearrangement links TRBV30 to TRBJ2-1; TRBD2 matches 11 bases. Germline assignment: CDR1 GTSNPN and CDR2 SVGIG (reference sequence). V trimming: 0 bases; J trimming: 10 bases; junction bases outside the gene matches: 5. CDR3 length: 14 residues.